This T cell receptor beta chain appears in the sequencing data of a study of blood T cell repertoires in COVID-19. For the study at large: Whether acute or convalescent, the COVID-19 samples came from the United States, Italy and Spain. From T cells, B-cell-depleted T cells, or PBMCs came the material, which was cDNA or gDNA.

The germline V and J ends were trimmed by 4 bases and 3 bases, with 6 bases remaining between them. The V gene's germline CDR1 is LNHDA and CDR2 SQIVND (reference sequence). The CDR3 is 13 residues long. Original processing notes: Amplification with reference gene primers provided the estimates of nucleated cell counts. TCRdb keeps only in-frame clones here, not all; method: immunoSEQ multiplex PCR. The DNA was the basis for D and trimming; V, J and clone size are from that table. The table lists approximately 61,000 clones, approximately 79% of them singletons. The clonotype comes from a woman in her 70s with acute or convalescent COVID-19. The sequenced sample was peripheral blood. The chain carries TRBV19 and TRBJ1-4; no clear D gene. CDR3 protein: CASSKTANEKLFF. As DNA, the CDR3 is TGTGCCAGTAGTAAAACAGCTAATGAAAAACTGTTTTTT.